This T cell receptor beta chain appears in the sequencing data of a study of cytomegalovirus exposure and HLA in healthy donors. Study outcomes and limitations: In a later analysis, at a false discovery rate of 0.05, under 20,000 TCR beta sequences were associated with HLA alleles.

CDR3 size: 13 residues. The V gene's germline CDR1 is KGHSH and CDR2 LQKENI. V dropped 2 bases and J dropped 6 bases, with 8 bases sitting between them. Primers included in the PCR were 60 Vbeta and 13 Jbeta primers. The data were produced by immunoSEQ multiplex PCR, yet TCRdb's version contains in-frame clones alone and is incomplete. The sample includes 75,000 to 80,000 clones, over 70% of them seen just once. This clone was seen only once. The antigen remains unidentified. Sequenced input: PBMCs. The origin of this receptor is a man aged 35 to 55 in good health and CMV-seronegative. The chain combines TRBV18 with TRBJ1-5, with D hard to call. This chain's CDR3 is CASSPDRSQPQHF. CDR3 DNA: TGTGCCAGCTCACCAGATCGGTCTCAGCCCCAGCATTTT. Full variable domain (missing parts from reference TRBV18 and TRBJ1-5): NAGVMQNPRHLVRRRGQEARLRCSPMKGHSHVYWYRQLPEEGLKFMVYLQKENIIDESGMPKERFSAEFPKEGPSILRIQQVVRGDSAAYFCASSPDRSQPQHFGDGTRLSIL.